These 29 T cell receptor beta chains came from one sample sequenced in a study of spatial heterogeneity in lung cancer. Time point denoted: sample taken at primary tumor resection. Whole RNA, which was extracted from tumor, nontumor lung tissue or frozen PBMC, was sequenced without any cell sorting. TCRdb reprocessed the 5' RACE reads with MiXCR, giving one entry per CDR3 protein. The sample holds 70,000 to 90,000 distinct CDR3 sequences, 13% seen once. Source: PBMCs, taken at surgery. The origin of the receptors is a male donor with early-stage non-small cell lung cancer.

This clonotype has a handful of counts. The CDR3 is CASSLSYFGTDTQYF. The CDR3 DNA reads as TGTGCCAGCAGCTTATCCTATTTTGGGACAGATACGCAGTATTTT. The chain recombines TRBV7-2 with TRBJ2-3; unclear D gene. V gave up 2 bases and J gave up 3 bases, with 12 bases separating them. The germline V gene encodes CDR1 SGHTA and CDR2 FQGNSA. CDR3 length: 15 residues.

The chain couples TRBV12-3 or TRBV12-4 to TRBJ1-4, with TRBD1 as a possible D gene (5 bases). This CDR3 has 15 amino acids. V was trimmed by 3 bases and J by 4 bases, leaving 12 bases between them. As DNA, the CDR3 is TGTGCCAGCAGTTTGGGGGGACGGAATAATGAAAAACTGTTTTTT. This codes for CASSLGGRNNEKLFF.

The chain has TRBV6-2 or TRBV6-3 and TRBJ2-1; 9 nucleotides line up with TRBD2. Germline lookup yields CDR1 MNHEY and CDR2 SVGEGT. Trimming at V came to 5 bases and at J to 4 bases, leaving 9 bases not matched to a gene. The CDR3 loop spans 16 amino acids. CDR3 protein: CASSKGRGRVYNEQFF. The CDR3 region has the DNA TGTGCCAGCAGTAAGGGACGCGGGAGGGTTTACAATGAGCAGTTCTTC.

At least ten counts were recorded for this clonotype. The chain joins TRBV5-8 to TRBJ2-7, with a tentative D call TRBD1 (5 bases). Between the trimmed V and J ends, which lost 4 bases and 5 bases, there was a span of 13 bases. CDR1 and CDR2 (germline): SGHTS, YDEGEE. The CDR3 is 13 residues long. The CDR3 sequence: CASSPGFRNEQYF. The CDR3 DNA reads as TGTGCCAGCAGCCCAGGGTTTCGGAACGAGCAGTACTTC. The variable domain in full, with the rest retrieved from reference TRBV5-8 and TRBJ2-7, is EAGVTQSPTHLIKTRGQQATLRCSPISGHTSVYWYQQALGLGLQFLLWYDEGEERNRGNFPPRFSGRQFPNYSSELNVNALELEDSALYLCASSPGFRNEQYFGPGTRLTVT.

A few counts support this clonotype. The chain has TRBV20-1 and TRBJ2-1; D is perhaps TRBD1 (5 bases). CDR1 is DFQATT, CDR2 SNEGSKA, per germline (reference sequence). V was trimmed by 3 bases and J by 12 bases, leaving 15 bases between them. The CDR3 contains 12 residues. The CDR3 coding sequence is TGCAGTGCTAGGGAACAGGTACCCGGGCAGTTCTTC. Encoded protein: CSAREQVPGQFF.

This sequence joins TRBV10-3 and TRBJ2-7; TRBD1 is a possible D gene (6 bases). The CDR3 length is 13 residues. From germline, CDR1 is ENHRY and CDR2 SYGVKD. The V and J ends lost 3 bases and 6 bases respectively, with 12 bases between them. DNA of the CDR3: TGTGCCATCAGTGAAAGAACAGGGATCGAGCAGTACTTC. Its translation: CAISERTGIEQYF.

There are a few counts of this clonotype. The gene calls are TRBV30 and TRBJ2-1; possible D gene TRBD2, 6 bases. CDR3 length: 13 residues. Trimming removed 4 bases from V and 16 bases from J, with 23 bases in between. Germline loops: CDR1 GTSNPN, CDR2 SVGIG (reference sequence). For the CDR3, the DNA is TGTGCCTGGACCTCCTCATGGGGACTTCCTCCTTTCTTC. Protein product: CAWTSSWGLPPFF.

This clonotype has at least ten counts. The genes are TRBV7-2 and TRBJ2-3; 7 nucleotides match TRBD2. The germline CDR1 and CDR2 sequences are SGHTA and FQGNSA. This CDR3 spans 16 amino acids. Trimming took 1 base from V and 5 from J; bases not matched to a gene: 9. The CDR3 here is CASSLVGGSGGDTQYF. The DNA of the CDR3 is TGTGCCAGCAGCTTAGTTGGCGGGAGTGGCGGAGATACGCAGTATTTT.

The J gene is TRBJ1-1, the V gene TRBV3-2; TRBD1, the D gene given by the table, was not confirmed from the DNA. TRBV3-2 is marked as a pseudogene. The length of the CDR3 is 13 residues. The CDR3 region is CASSLPDSLGAFF. CDR3 in DNA: TGTGCCAGCAGCCTACCGGACAGTTTGGGAGCTTTCTTT.

This clonotype was observed a handful of times. This chain connects TRBV7-2 to TRBJ2-1; D not resolved. Germline V CDR1 and CDR2: SGHTA, FQGNSA. The V and J ends lost 8 bases and 0 bases respectively, with 8 bases between them. The length of the CDR3 is 13 residues. Here the CDR3 reads CASGLSSYNEQFF. CDR3 nucleotide sequence: TGTGCCAGCGGATTAAGCTCCTACAATGAGCAGTTCTTC.

This clonotype has ten or more counts. J is TRBJ2-7 and V is TRBV29-1, with D hard to call. Deletions cut 5 bases from V and 2 bases from J, with 13 bases between. The CDR3 length is 13 residues. CDR1 is SQVTM, CDR2 ANQGSEA, per germline. CDR3: CSVREVITYEQYF. Here the CDR3 DNA reads TGCAGCGTTCGTGAGGTAATCACCTACGAGCAGTACTTC.

In this sample, this clonotype turned up many times. J is TRBJ2-1 and V is TRBV29-1; possibly TRBD1 for D (5 bases). CDR1 and CDR2 from the germline V gene are SQVTM and ANQGSEA. CDR3 size: 12 residues. This chain's CDR3 is CTTKSGFDEQFF. CDR3 coding DNA: TGCACCACGAAGTCAGGGTTCGATGAGCAGTTCTTC.

This clonotype was counted ten times or more. This chain uses TRBV3-1 with TRBJ1-5; D might be TRBD1 (5 bases). There are 15 residues in the CDR3. Germline-derived CDR1 and CDR2 are LGHDT and YNNKEL (reference sequence). Trimming stripped 1 base from V and 5 bases from J, with 12 bases between. This CDR3 reads CASSQGLRGDQPQHF. As DNA, the CDR3 is TGTGCCAGCAGCCAAGGTTTGAGGGGCGATCAGCCCCAGCATTTT.

V and J are TRBV6-2 or TRBV6-3 and TRBJ2-6; no firm D call. CDR3 size: 16 residues. Trimming took off 6 bases at V and 0 bases at J, with 12 bases between the two ends. Germline CDR1 MNHEY, CDR2 SVGEGT. The DNA for the CDR3 is TGTGCCAGCAGGTCAGTTGGGCTCTCTGGGGCCAACGTCCTGACTTTC. Translated: CASRSVGLSGANVLTF.

This chain connects TRBV5-1 to TRBJ2-2; TRBD2 agrees at 11 bases. Germline values: CDR1 SGHRS, CDR2 YFSETQ. This CDR3 comprises 16 residues. Trimming removed 2 bases from V and 6 bases from J; junction bases left unmatched: 6. The CDR3 sequence is CASSLLAGAIAGELFF. The CDR3 DNA sequence: TGCGCCAGCAGCTTACTAGCGGGAGCGATTGCCGGGGAGCTGTTTTTT.

This clonotype has only a few counts. The rearrangement uses TRBV6-5 and TRBJ1-1; weak D call: TRBD1 (5 bases). Per germline, CDR1 MNHEY and CDR2 SVGAGI. The CDR3 length is 13 residues. V dropped 0 bases and J dropped 10 bases, with 12 bases sitting between them. CDR3 sequence reads: CASSYSRGTPAFF. CDR3 nucleotides: TGTGCCAGCAGTTACTCCCGCGGGACCCCAGCTTTCTTT.

The CDR3 sequence is CATSDPTLAGGSNEQFF. The CDR3 DNA sequence: TGTGCCACCAGTGATCCGACACTAGCGGGAGGGTCCAATGAGCAGTTCTTC. The chain couples TRBV24-1 to TRBJ2-1; 13 bases align to TRBD2. V was clipped by 3 bases and J by 6 bases; unmatched bases: 7. CDR1 and CDR2 from the germline V gene are KGHDR and SFDVKD. This CDR3 is 17 amino acids long.

The CDR3 coding sequence is TGTGCCTGGACCGCCCCCTACGAGCAGTACTTC. Its translation is CAWTAPYEQYF. The chain uses TRBV30 and TRBJ2-7; the D is unclear. The CDR3 has 11 residues. The germline V gene has CDR1 GTSNPN and CDR2 SVGIG (reference sequence). Trimming pared 4 bases from V and 2 bases from J, leaving 6 bases between.

In its sample, this clonotype was seen a few times. One junction end disagrees with the germline gene, perhaps due to a read error. The J gene is TRBJ2-7, the V gene TRBV12-3 or TRBV12-4, with D maybe TRBD2 (6 bases). CDR3 length: 13 amino acids. This chain's CDR3 is CASSLAPTYEQYF. Written as DNA, the CDR3 is TGTGCCAGCAGTCTAGCGCCTACCTACGAGCAGTACTTC.

The chain uses TRBV20-1 and TRBJ1-1; D is unresolved. CDR1 and CDR2 from the germline V gene are DFQATT and SNEGSKA (reference sequence). V lost 0 bases, J lost 4 bases, and 6 bases lay in between. This CDR3 has 12 residues. The CDR3 sequence: CSARDLGTEAFF. As DNA, the CDR3 is TGCAGTGCTAGAGATCTCGGCACTGAAGCTTTCTTT.

Only a few counts were recorded for this clonotype. The chain has TRBV2 and TRBJ2-1; D possibly corresponds to TRBD1 (6 bases). Trimming stripped 8 bases from V and 7 bases from J, with 15 bases between. CDR1 is SNHLY, CDR2 FYNNEI, per germline. There are 13 residues in the CDR3. The CDR3, as DNA: TGTGCCAGCGACGGGACAACGACGAATGAGCAGTTCTTC. Encoded protein: CASDGTTTNEQFF.

This clonotype has just a few counts. V and J are TRBV4-1 and TRBJ1-1; possible D gene TRBD1, 6 bases. Per germline, CDR1 MGHRA and CDR2 YSYEKL. The CDR3 consists of 13 residues. Trimming removed 1 base from V and 3 bases from J, with 6 bases in between. The CDR3 DNA follows: TGCGCCAGCAGCCAAGCAGGGGACACTGAAGCTTTCTTT. Its protein product is CASSQAGDTEAFF.

Only a few counts were recorded for this clonotype. The V gene is TRBV24-1, the J gene TRBJ2-2, with 7 bases identical to TRBD2. The V gene end was trimmed by 3 bases and the J gene end by 0 bases; junction bases not matched to a gene: 3. Germline-derived CDR1 and CDR2 are KGHDR and SFDVKD. This CDR3 contains 16 residues. This chain's CDR3 is CATSDQTSTNTGELFF. The CDR3 DNA sequence: TGTGCCACCAGTGATCAGACTAGCACGAACACCGGGGAGCTGTTTTTT.

This clonotype was seen only a few times. This rearrangement joins TRBV6-4 to TRBJ1-6; D gene unclear. The length of the CDR3 is 14 residues. Germline loops: CDR1 MRHNA, CDR2 SNTAGT. With 3 bases removed from V and 7 bases from J, the gap between germline ends came to 10 bases. The CDR3 here is CASSELSGNSPLHF. DNA of the CDR3: TGTGCCAGCAGTGAGCTGTCGGGGAATTCACCCCTCCACTTT.

The chain uses TRBV5-1 and TRBJ2-5; 7 bases agree with TRBD1. The CDR3 length is 14 residues. Trimming removed 2 bases from V and 4 bases from J; junction bases left unmatched: 5. Looked up from germline, CDR1 is SGHRS and CDR2 is YFSETQ. The CDR3 loop is CASSLAGTAETQYF. As DNA, the CDR3 is TGCGCCAGCAGCTTAGCCGGGACAGCAGAGACCCAGTACTTC.

This clonotype was recorded many times. The genes are TRBV11-1 and TRBJ2-1, with 8 positions matching TRBD2. J was trimmed by 0 bases and V by 6 bases; bases with no gene match: 4. The CDR3 length is 15 residues. The germline gives CDR1 SGHAT, CDR2 FQDESV (reference sequence). In DNA, the CDR3 is TGTGCCAGCAGTTATAGCGGGAACTCCTACAATGAGCAGTTCTTC. This sequence encodes CASSYSGNSYNEQFF.

This clonotype was recorded a few times. This rearrangement joins TRBV20-1 to TRBJ2-7, with TRBD1 matching 9 bases. CDR1 is DFQATT, CDR2 SNEGSKA, per germline (reference sequence). The CDR3 is made up of 13 amino acids. With 6 bases clipped from V and 3 bases from J, the junction kept 6 bases outside the gene matches. CDR3 protein: CSAGTGRVYEQYF. CDR3 nucleotide sequence: TGCAGTGCCGGGACAGGGAGGGTCTACGAGCAGTACTTC.

The chain links TRBV9 to TRBJ2-5, with 13 bases aligning to TRBD2. The junction had 1 base not matched to a gene; V was cut back by 3 bases and J by 5 bases. The germline CDR1 and CDR2 sequences are SGDLS and YYNGEE. CDR3 size: 14 residues. CDR3 nucleotides: TGTGCCAGCAGCGCACTAGCGGGAGGGGAGACCCAGTACTTC. Its protein is CASSALAGGETQYF.

Ten or more counts support this clonotype. The V call is TRBV7-9, the J call TRBJ2-5; D uncertain. V was shortened by 5 bases and J by 1 base, with 14 bases between the two germline ends. This CDR3 has 15 amino acids. Germline V CDR1 and CDR2: SEHNR, FQNEAQ (reference sequence). In DNA, the CDR3 is TGTGCCAGCAGCCCAAGTCGGGTCGGCCAAGAGACCCAGTACTTC. Its protein product is CASSPSRVGQETQYF.